Below are 32 T cell receptor beta chains sequenced from a single sample in a study of cytomegalovirus exposure and HLA in healthy donors. The PCR had 60 Vbeta and 13 Jbeta primers. Using immunoSEQ multiplex PCR, the repertoire was profiled, and TCRdb retains in-frame clones only, with some absent. The repertoire consists of under 95,000 clones, with over 60% occurring once and the leading ten covering 4% to 5.5%. Sequencing was performed on PBMCs. Receptors were obtained from a man aged 25-45 years in good health and CMV-seropositive.

V is TRBV28 and J is TRBJ2-3; D gene unclear. CDR1 and CDR2 (germline): MDHEN, SYDVKM. The CDR3 length is 16 residues. V was pared by 7 bases and J by 0 bases, with 17 bases between. The CDR3 DNA is TGTGCCAGCAAGGAGATCCAGCCGGCTAGCACAGATACGCAGTATTTT. The encoded protein is CASKEIQPASTDTQYF. Full variable domain (outside the CDR3, taken from reference TRBV28 and TRBJ2-3): DVKVTQSSRYLVKRTGEKVFLECVQDMDHENMFWYRQDPGLGLRLIYFSYDVKMKEKGDIPEGYSVSREKKERFSLILESASTNQTSMYLCASKEIQPASTDTQYFGPGTRLTVL.

CDR3 in DNA: TGTGCCATCGGACAGGGGCTTGCTAATTCACCCCTCCACTTT. Its translation: CAIGQGLANSPLHF. V gene TRBV10-3 combines with J gene TRBJ1-6, with 9 nucleotides matching TRBD1. CDR3 length: 14 residues. Germline V CDR1 and CDR2: ENHRY, SYGVKD. V dropped 8 bases and J dropped 6; count of bases not matched to a gene: 5.

This clone was counted a single time. The chain employs TRBV9 and TRBJ2-5; TRBD2 agrees at 8 bases. The CDR3 is 14 amino acids. J was trimmed by 4 bases and V by 5 bases; bases with no gene match: 7. The germline V gene encodes CDR1 SGDLS and CDR2 YYNGEE. CDR3 in amino acids: CASSVRGGRETQYF. DNA of the CDR3: TGTGCCAGCAGTGTCCGGGGGGGCCGAGAGACCCAGTACTTC.

The chain carries TRBV30 and TRBJ1-1; 7 bases agree with TRBD1. The trim removed 3 bases at V and 0 bases at J, leaving 10 bases unmatched. The CDR3 contains 16 residues. The V gene's germline CDR1 is GTSNPN and CDR2 SVGIG (reference sequence). CDR3 region: CAWRSGTELMNTEAFF. CDR3 nucleotide sequence: TGTGCCTGGAGGTCCGGGACAGAGCTTATGAACACTGAAGCTTTCTTT.

V is TRBV9 and J is TRBJ1-2, with 7 bases fitting TRBD1. The CDR3 consists of 15 residues. Losses at the gene ends were 6 bases for V and 3 bases for J; bases not matched to a gene: 11. The V gene's germline CDR1 is SGDLS and CDR2 YYNGEE. CDR3 DNA sequence: TGTGCCAGCACCCGTAGGGAAGGGGGCCACTATGGCTACACCTTC. This sequence encodes CASTRREGGHYGYTF.

This clone has only a few counts. The chain recombines TRBV7-9 with TRBJ1-2; 8 nucleotides agree with TRBD1. The CDR3 runs 15 residues. Germline lookup yields CDR1 SEHNR and CDR2 FQNEAQ (reference sequence). V lost 5 bases and J lost 8; bases outside the gene matches: 13. In DNA, the CDR3 is TGTGCCAGCAGCCCGCAGGGGGCCTCCCCGGGGGGCTACACCTTC. Translated: CASSPQGASPGGYTF.

This chain connects TRBV6-6 to TRBJ2-2, with D uncertain. The CDR3 has 10 amino acids. Trimming cost V 5 bases and J 8 bases, with 3 bases left between them. Germline CDR1 is MNHNY and CDR2 is SVGAGI (reference sequence). CDR3 region: CASSAGELFF. The CDR3 DNA reads as TGTGCCAGCAGTGCGGGGGAGCTGTTTTTT.

This clone showed up just a few times. V and J are TRBV7-2 and TRBJ2-7; D possibly corresponds to TRBD2 (5 bases). With 4 bases removed from V and 5 bases from J, the gap between germline ends came to 18 bases. CDR3 length equals 15 residues. CDR1 and CDR2 (germline): SGHTA, FQGNSA. The CDR3 nucleotides read TGTGCCAGCAGCTCGGGGATCTTGAGAGGTGACGAGCAGTACTTC. Translating gives CASSSGILRGDEQYF.

The rearrangement joins TRBV7-2 to TRBJ2-7, with 7 bases aligning to TRBD1. Trimming cost V 7 bases and J 0 bases; bases outside gene matches: 9. Germline V gene data show CDR1 as SGHTA and CDR2 as FQGNSA. The CDR3 is 15 residues long. CDR3 bases: TGTGCCAGCAAGACGGGACAGTTGAGCTCCTACGAGCAGTACTTC. Its translation is CASKTGQLSSYEQYF.

The chain couples TRBV6-6 to TRBJ1-2; 9 bases are a match to TRBD1. The CDR3 loop spans 12 amino acids. Trimming at V came to 4 bases and at J to 8 bases, leaving 2 bases not matched to a gene. The V gene's germline CDR1 is MNHNY and CDR2 SVGAGI (reference sequence). CDR3 in amino acids: CASSSGTGGYTF. The CDR3 nucleotides read TGTGCCAGCAGTTCCGGGACAGGGGGCTACACCTTC.

The chain uses TRBV11-1 and TRBJ1-1, with D possibly TRBD1 on 5 matching bases. CDR3 length equals 15 residues. Germline assignment: CDR1 SGHAT and CDR2 FQDESV (reference sequence). V was trimmed by 0 bases and J by 4 bases, leaving 12 bases between them. The CDR3 sequence is CASSLAGGGGTEAFF. The CDR3 nucleotides are TGTGCCAGCAGCTTAGCGGGGGGAGGAGGCACTGAAGCTTTCTTT.

This clone turned up a few times. This sequence joins TRBV6-5 and TRBJ2-7, with 7 bases that match TRBD2. The CDR3 spans 15 residues. CDR1 and CDR2 from the germline V gene are MNHEY and SVGAGI. V lost 2 bases, J lost 2 bases, and 6 bases stayed unmatched. The CDR3 here is CASSYAGEVAYEQYV. The CDR3 nucleotides are TGTGCCAGCAGTTACGCGGGGGAGGTGGCCTACGAGCAGTACGTC.

In its sample, this clone was seen a few times. The chain uses TRBV5-3 and TRBJ1-3, with 7 positions matching TRBD1. TRBV5-3 is annotated as an ORF whose role is uncertain. Trimming took 1 base from V and 1 from J; bases not matched to a gene: 8. The CDR3 contains 17 residues. This chain's CDR3 is CARSLRPQGISGNTIYF. The DNA of the CDR3 is TGTGCCAGAAGCTTGCGCCCACAGGGGATTTCTGGAAACACCATATATTTT.

Regarding this clone: The same CDR3 arises from other DNA sequences in this sample as well. The chain recombines TRBV29-1 with TRBJ1-3, with D hard to call. The CDR3 has 13 amino acids. Germline-derived CDR1 and CDR2 are SQVTM and ANQGSEA. V was cut by 4 bases and J by 0 bases, with 7 bases left in between. This chain's CDR3 is CSVVWSSGNTIYF. The CDR3 DNA is TGCAGCGTTGTTTGGAGCTCTGGAAACACCATATATTTT.

V and J are TRBV4-1 and TRBJ2-3; 10 nucleotides match TRBD2. Germline values: CDR1 MGHRA, CDR2 YSYEKL. CDR3 length: 16 residues. V lost 0 bases to trimming and J lost 3 bases; unmatched junction nucleotides: 3. This CDR3 is CASSQDSGGPTDTQYF. The CDR3 DNA follows: TGCGCCAGCAGCCAAGATAGCGGGGGGCCGACAGATACGCAGTATTTT.

This clone has just a few counts. The CDR3 loop reads CASSQFIGDTDTQYF. The CDR3 DNA reads TGTGCCAGCAGCCAATTTATCGGGGACACAGATACGCAGTATTTT. J is TRBJ2-3 and V is TRBV16; perhaps TRBD2 as D (5 bases). The CDR3 totals 15 residues. Germline V gene lookup returns CDR1 KGHSY and CDR2 FQNENV. V lost 1 base, J lost 2 bases, and 10 bases lay in between.

This chain joins TRBV12-5 and TRBJ2-5; D not resolved. Germline-derived CDR1 and CDR2 are LGHNT and FRNRAP. The CDR3 length is 20 residues. V was pared by 0 bases and J by 1 base, with 24 bases between. The CDR3 DNA is TGTGCTAGTGGTTTGGTCAGAGACGGAGAAGTTCCGAACATCCAAGAGACCCAGTACTTC. Its protein product is CASGLVRDGEVPNIQETQYF.

This clone showed up just once. The DNA for the CDR3 is TGCGCCAGCAGCCACAGGGTTTCCTCCTACGAGCAGTACGTC. Protein product: CASSHRVSSYEQYV. The chain recombines TRBV4-1 with TRBJ2-7; D may be TRBD1 (5 bases). CDR1 is MGHRA and CDR2 is YSYEKL in the germline V gene. This CDR3 is 14 amino acids long. The V and J ends lost 3 bases and 0 bases respectively, with 9 bases between them.

The V and J genes are TRBV6-5 and TRBJ1-2; D is possibly TRBD1 (5 bases). V was shortened by 5 bases and J by 4 bases, with 5 bases between the two germline ends. Germline V gene lookup returns CDR1 MNHEY and CDR2 SVGAGI. The CDR3 sequence is 11 residues long. CDR3 nucleotide sequence: TGTGCCAGCAGTCAGGGCTATGGCTACACCTTC. It encodes CASSQGYGYTF.

The chain couples TRBV18 to TRBJ2-5, with D possibly being TRBD2 (6 bases). CDR3 size: 14 residues. From germline, CDR1 is KGHSH and CDR2 LQKENI. Trimming pared 4 bases from V and 7 bases from J, leaving 16 bases between. The CDR3 here is CASSLLGRESTQYF. As DNA, the CDR3 is TGTGCCAGCTCACTCCTCGGACGGGAGTCGACCCAGTACTTC. The entire variable domain, with the rest obtained from reference TRBV18 and TRBJ2-5, is as follows: NAGVMQNPRHLVRRRGQEARLRCSPMKGHSHVYWYRQLPEEGLKFMVYLQKENIIDESGMPKERFSAEFPKEGPSILRIQQVVRGDSAAYFCASSLLGRESTQYFGPGTRLLVL.

The gene calls are TRBV4-3 and TRBJ1-2; D gene unclear. V was clipped by 0 bases and J by 8 bases, with 13 bases between them. The CDR3 totals 14 residues. Germline CDR1 is LGHNA and CDR2 is YSLEER. The CDR3 nucleotides read TGCGCCAGCAGCCAAGATCGGGAAGCGGGAGGCTACACCTTC. Protein: CASSQDREAGGYTF.

The chain uses TRBV4-1 and TRBJ2-1; 15 bases are a match to TRBD2. The CDR3 is 18 amino acids. Germline CDR1 MGHRA, CDR2 YSYEKL. J lost 3 bases, V lost 1 base, and 4 bases had no gene match. The CDR3 coding sequence is TGCGCCAGCAGCCAAGGGACTAGCGGGGGGGCTTTCTACAATGAGCAGTTCTTC. Translating it yields CASSQGTSGGAFYNEQFF.

V usage is TRBV19 and J usage is TRBJ1-5; tentatively, D is TRBD1 (6 bases). Germline assignment: CDR1 LNHDA and CDR2 SQIVND (reference sequence). The V gene lost 10 bases and the J gene lost 0 bases, with 16 bases spanning the gap. The CDR3 is 15 residues long. Here the CDR3 reads CATRKYRASNQPQHF. The CDR3 DNA reads as TGTGCCACAAGAAAGTACAGGGCTAGCAATCAGCCCCAGCATTTT.

This chain joins TRBV10-3 and TRBJ2-1; D possibly corresponds to TRBD2 (5 bases). Trimming took off 3 bases at V and 12 bases at J, with 15 bases between the two ends. Germline CDR1 ENHRY, CDR2 SYGVKD. The CDR3 contains 13 residues. The CDR3 here is CAISDKAAEGQFF. The CDR3 nucleotides read TGTGCCATCAGTGACAAGGCAGCAGAGGGGCAGTTCTTC.

The J gene is TRBJ2-1, the V gene TRBV12-5, with TRBD2 matching over 13 bases. The CDR3 contains 18 residues. Trimming at V came to 2 bases and at J to 1 base, leaving 5 bases not matched to a gene. Germline CDR1 LGHNT, CDR2 FRNRAP. DNA for the CDR3: TGTGCTAGTGGTTTGACGGGACTAGCGGGACGGTCCTACAATGAGCAGTTCTTC. Amino acid sequence: CASGLTGLAGRSYNEQFF. Supplemented by reference TRBV12-5 and TRBJ2-1, the full variable domain reads DARVTQTPRHKVTEMGQEVTMRCQPILGHNTVFWYRQTMMQGLELLAYFRNRAPLDDSGMPKDRFSAEMPDATLATLKIQPSEPRDSAVYFCASGLTGLAGRSYNEQFFGPGTRLTVL.

The chain combines TRBV28 with TRBJ2-7, with D maybe TRBD2 (6 bases). CDR1 and CDR2 (germline): MDHEN, SYDVKM. The CDR3 length is 14 residues. Trimming cost V 2 bases and J 5 bases, with 13 bases left between them. This CDR3 reads CASSLGTPPHEQYF. For the CDR3, the DNA is TGTGCCAGCAGTTTAGGGACTCCCCCCCACGAGCAGTACTTC. The full variable domain, in which reference TRBV28 and TRBJ2-7 provide the parts outside the CDR3, is DVKVTQSSRYLVKRTGEKVFLECVQDMDHENMFWYRQDPGLGLRLIYFSYDVKMKEKGDIPEGYSVSREKKERFSLILESASTNQTSMYLCASSLGTPPHEQYFGPGTRLTVT.

This chain uses TRBV6-5 with TRBJ1-6; TRBD1 is a possible D gene (6 bases). Germline loops: CDR1 MNHEY, CDR2 SVGAGI. This CDR3 comprises 13 residues. Trimming left V 6 bases short and J 10 bases short, with 13 bases between. The CDR3 loop reads CASRQGPRSPLHF. The CDR3, as DNA: TGTGCCAGCAGACAGGGACCTCGCTCACCCCTCCACTTT.

V usage is TRBV15 and J usage is TRBJ1-2; D may be TRBD1 (5 bases). CDR3 length equals 15 residues. Trimming left V 4 bases short and J 8 bases short, with 20 bases between. The V gene's germline CDR1 is LNHNV and CDR2 YYDKDF (reference sequence). CDR3 region: CATSIAGVGARGYTF. The CDR3 region has the DNA TGTGCCACCAGCATTGCGGGGGTGGGAGCTCGGGGCTACACCTTC.

The V call is TRBV5-6, the J call TRBJ1-1, with D possibly matching TRBD1 (5 bases). V lost 2 bases and J lost 3, with 8 bases in between. CDR1 and CDR2 (germline): SGHDT, YYEEEE. The CDR3 extends over 13 amino acids. The CDR3 nucleotides read TGTGCCAGCAGCTTCGCGGGGGACACTGAAGCTTTCTTT. Translation: CASSFAGDTEAFF.

CDR3 sequence (DNA): TGTGCCAGCACCATGAGCGGGAGGAACGATGAGCAGTTCTTC. Translation gives CASTMSGRNDEQFF. This chain uses TRBV11-2 with TRBJ2-1; 9 nucleotides align to TRBD2. The CDR3 loop spans 14 amino acids. V was pared by 7 bases and J by 8 bases, with 9 bases of the junction left unmatched. Germline V gene sequence: CDR1 SGHAT, CDR2 FQNNGV. Using reference TRBV11-2 and TRBJ2-1 for the parts outside the CDR3, the full variable domain is EAGVAQSPRYKIIEKRQSVAFWCNPISGHATLYWYQQILGQGPKLLIQFQNNGVVDDSQLPKDRFSAERLKGVDSTLKIQPAKLEDSAVYLCASTMSGRNDEQFFGPGTRLTVL.

The chain couples TRBV6-6 to TRBJ1-5, with a weak D call TRBD1 (6 bases). CDR1 is MNHNY, CDR2 SVGAGI, per germline (reference sequence). The length of the CDR3 is 15 residues. V lost 8 bases and J lost 3, with 17 bases in between. The CDR3 here is CASDLGGQANQPQHF. CDR3 sequence (DNA): TGTGCCAGCGACCTGGGGGGGCAGGCCAATCAGCCCCAGCATTTT.

The chain couples TRBV2 to TRBJ2-7, with D possibly matching TRBD1 (5 bases). The CDR3 spans 12 residues. The V end was cut by 5 bases, the J end by 5 bases, with 10 bases between. In germline, CDR1 is SNHLY, CDR2 FYNNEI. DNA for the CDR3: TGTGCCAGCAGTCGCGCAGGGAACGAGCAGTACTTC. Translating gives CASSRAGNEQYF.